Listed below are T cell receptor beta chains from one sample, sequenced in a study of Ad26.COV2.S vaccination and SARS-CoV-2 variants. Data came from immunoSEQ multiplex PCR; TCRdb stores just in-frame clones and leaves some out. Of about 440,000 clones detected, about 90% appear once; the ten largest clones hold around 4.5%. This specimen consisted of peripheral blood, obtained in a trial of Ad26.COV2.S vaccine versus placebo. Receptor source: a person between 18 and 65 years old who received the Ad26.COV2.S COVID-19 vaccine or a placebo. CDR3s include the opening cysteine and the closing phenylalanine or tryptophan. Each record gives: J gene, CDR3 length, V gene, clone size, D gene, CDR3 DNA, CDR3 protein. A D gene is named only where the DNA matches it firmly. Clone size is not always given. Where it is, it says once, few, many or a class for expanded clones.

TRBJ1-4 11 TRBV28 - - TGTGCCAGCAACCGGAATGAAAAACTGTTTTTT CASNRNEKLFF
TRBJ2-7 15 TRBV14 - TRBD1 TGTGCCAGCAGCCCCCGAGGTGGACAGGTCTACGAGCAGTACTTC CASSPRGGQVYEQYF
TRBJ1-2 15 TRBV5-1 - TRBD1 TGCGCCAGCAGCCCGGCCGGGACAGGGGGGTATGGCTACACCTTC CASSPAGTGGYGYTF
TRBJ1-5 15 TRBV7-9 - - TGTGCCAGCAGCCGCGGCAGGGAGGATAGGCAGCCCCAGCATTTT CASSRGREDRQPQHF
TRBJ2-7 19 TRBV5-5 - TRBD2 TGTGCCAGCAGCAGAGCGGGACTAGCGGGAGGGGAGGCCTCCTACGAGCAGTACTTC CASSRAGLAGGEASYEQYF
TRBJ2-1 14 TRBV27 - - TGTGCCAGCAGTCGGGACGACACCTACAATGAGCAGTTCTTC CASSRDDTYNEQFF
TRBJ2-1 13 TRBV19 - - TGTGCCAGTAGTATCTCGGGGGAAAATGAGCAGTTCTTC CASSISGENEQFF
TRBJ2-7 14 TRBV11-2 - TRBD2 TGTGCCAGCAGCTCCTCGAGCGGGACCTACGAGCAGTACTTC CASSSSSGTYEQYF
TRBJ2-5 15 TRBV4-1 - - TGCGCCAGCAGCCAAGATTTGACTACCGAAGAGACCCAGTACTTC CASSQDLTTEETQYF
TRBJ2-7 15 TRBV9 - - TGTGCCAGCAGCGTAGGTGATAGCGGCAACTACGAGCAGTACTTC CASSVGDSGNYEQYF
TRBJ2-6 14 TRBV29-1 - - TGCAGCGTTAGGTCTAGCTCTGGGGCCAACGTCCTGACTTTC CSVRSSSGANVLTF
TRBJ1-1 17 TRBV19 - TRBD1 TGTGCCAGTAGTACCACAAAAAACGACAGGGGAGGCACTGAAGCTTTCTTT CASSTTKNDRGGTEAFF
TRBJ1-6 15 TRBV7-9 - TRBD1 TGTGCCAGCAGCTTCGACAGGGTGCAGGGGTCACCCCTCCACTTT CASSFDRVQGSPLHF
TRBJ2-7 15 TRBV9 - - TGTGCCAGCAGCGTCGGGACTGGATCCTCCTACGAGCAGTACTTC CASSVGTGSSYEQYF
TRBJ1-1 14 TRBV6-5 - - TGTGCCAGCAGTACCGAAGGGGGGCATTCTGAAGCTTTCTTT CASSTEGGHSEAFF
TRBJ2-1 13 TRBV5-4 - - TGTGCCAGCAGCTTGCTACTTTCTAATGAGCAGTTCTTC CASSLLLSNEQFF
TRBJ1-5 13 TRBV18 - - TGTGCCAGCTCACCAGGGTCGGGGCAGCCCCAGCATTTT CASSPGSGQPQHF
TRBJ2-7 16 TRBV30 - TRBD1 TGTGCCTGGAGTGTTCCCCGGACAGGGGTCTCCTACGAGCAGTACTTC CAWSVPRTGVSYEQYF
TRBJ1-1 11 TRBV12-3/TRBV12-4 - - TGTGCCAGCATGCAGGGAGGCGGCGCTTTCTTT CASMQGGGAFF
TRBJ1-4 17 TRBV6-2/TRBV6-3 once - TGTGCCAGCAGTTACGGTGGATGGACGGGGATGAATGAAAAACTGTTTTTT CASSYGGWTGMNEKLFF
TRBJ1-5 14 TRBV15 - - TGTGCCACCAGCAGAGATGCAGGATATCAGCCCCAGCATTTT CATSRDAGYQPQHF
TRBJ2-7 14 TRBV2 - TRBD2 TGTGCCAGCAGACGGGGGGGAACTACGATCGAGCAGTACTTC CASRRGGTTIEQYF
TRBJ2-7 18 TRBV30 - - TGTGCCTGGAGTGCGGAGGGGGCGGGAGGCTCGTGGCCCTACGAGCAGTACTTC CAWSAEGAGGSWPYEQYF
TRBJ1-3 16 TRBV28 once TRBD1 TGTGCCAGCAGTCCCTCGGGACAGGCGTTCGGGGACACCATATATTTT CASSPSGQAFGDTIYF
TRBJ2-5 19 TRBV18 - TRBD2 TGTGCCAGCTCACCAGGTCTTTCCGGGACTAGCGGGATGCAAGAGACCCAGTACTTC CASSPGLSGTSGMQETQYF
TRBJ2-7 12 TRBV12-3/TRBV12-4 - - TGTGCCAGCAGTTTTAGGAACTACGAGCAGTACTTC CASSFRNYEQYF
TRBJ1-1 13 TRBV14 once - TGTGCCAGCAGTACGCTATCTCACACTGAAGCTTTCTTT CASSTLSHTEAFF
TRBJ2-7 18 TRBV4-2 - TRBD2 TGTGCCAGCAGCCAAGTTGGTAGCGGGAGAGCCCCTTGGTACGAGCAGTACTTC CASSQVGSGRAPWYEQYF
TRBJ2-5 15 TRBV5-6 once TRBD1 TGTGCCAGCAGCTTCGGAACAGGGGTCCAAGAGACCCAGTACTTC CASSFGTGVQETQYF
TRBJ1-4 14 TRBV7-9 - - TGTGCCAGCAGCTCGGAGGGTTTACGGGAAAAACTGTTTTTT CASSSEGLREKLFF
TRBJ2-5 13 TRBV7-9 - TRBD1 TGTGCCAGCAGGTTTACAGGGGAAGAGACCCAGTACTTC CASRFTGEETQYF
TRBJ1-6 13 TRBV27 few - TGTGCCAGCAGTTCCAGGGCAAATTCACCCCTCCACTTT CASSSRANSPLHF
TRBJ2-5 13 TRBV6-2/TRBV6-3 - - TGTGCCAGCAGTTATCTGTACCAAGAGACCCAGTACTTC CASSYLYQETQYF
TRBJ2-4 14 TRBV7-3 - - TGTGCCAGCAGCTTAGGGGGGCTCGAAAACATTCAGTACTTC CASSLGGLENIQYF
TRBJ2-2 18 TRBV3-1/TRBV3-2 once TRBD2 TGTGCCAGCAGCCAAGCGGTAGCGGGAGGGCCTGGCGCCGGGGAGCTGTTTTTT CASSQAVAGGPGAGELFF
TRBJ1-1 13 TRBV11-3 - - TGTGCCAGCAGCTTAAGGAGGAACACTGAAGCTTTCTTT CASSLRRNTEAFF
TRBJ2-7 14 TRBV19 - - TGTGCCAGTAGTACCGCAGGGGCAAGGTACGAGCAGTACTTC CASSTAGARYEQYF
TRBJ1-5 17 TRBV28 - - TGTGCCAGCAGTTTATTTCGGACGAGATTGGGCAATCAGCCCCAGCATTTT CASSLFRTRLGNQPQHF
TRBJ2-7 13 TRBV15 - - TGTGCCACCAGCAGAGACGGCTCCTACGAGCAGTACTTC CATSRDGSYEQYF
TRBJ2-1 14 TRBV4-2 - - TGTGCCAGCAGCCAAGATATCCGAGGGGATGAGCAGTTCTTC CASSQDIRGDEQFF
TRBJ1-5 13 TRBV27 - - TGTGCCAGCAGTTTAGTACAGGGTCAGCCCCAGCATTTT CASSLVQGQPQHF